Sequencing of this T cell receptor (beta chain) was carried out in a study of post-analysis software for immune sequencing data. Study summary: The patients showed relapsing-remitting, secondary progressive and progressive-relapsing multiple sclerosis courses.

The TCR beta cDNA libraries contained unique molecular identifiers. It was from roughly 1 to 10 million T cells that 530,000 or so cDNA molecules came. TCRdb recomputed calls from the PCR reads with MiXCR, one row per CDR3 protein. The data hold around 400,000 distinct CDR3 sequences, with approximately 38% observed a single time. Regarding the study as a whole: Samples sharing a preparation batch grouped tightly together when assessed by F measure. Among multiple sclerosis patients, normalized Chao1 diversity was significantly below that of controls. Included in a set of about 5 TRBV segments more frequent in patients than controls were TRBV5-6, TRBV5-1 and TRBV20-1.

About this clonotype: The antigen remains unidentified.

CDR3 length: 15 amino acids. Germline V CDR1 and CDR2: SGDLS, YYNGEE. With 2 bases removed from V and 6 bases from J, the gap between germline ends came to 16 bases. Sequenced: blood. This rearrangement joins TRBV9 to TRBJ2-3; D is possibly TRBD2 (7 bases). The TCR originated in a girl under 10 years old with multiple sclerosis. CDR3 in DNA: TGTGCCAGCAGCGTTTCCGGGGGGCCATCCGATACGCAGTATTTT. This codes for CASSVSGGPSDTQYF.